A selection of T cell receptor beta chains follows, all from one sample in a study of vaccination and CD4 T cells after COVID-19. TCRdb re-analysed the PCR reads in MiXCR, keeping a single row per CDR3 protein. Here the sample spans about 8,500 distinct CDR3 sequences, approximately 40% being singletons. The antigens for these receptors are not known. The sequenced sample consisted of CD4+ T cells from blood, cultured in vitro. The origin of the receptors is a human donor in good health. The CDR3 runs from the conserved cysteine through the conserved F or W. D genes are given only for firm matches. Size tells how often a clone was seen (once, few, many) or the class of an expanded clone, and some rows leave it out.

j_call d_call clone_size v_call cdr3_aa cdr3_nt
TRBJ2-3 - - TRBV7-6 CASSLGGGTIDTQYF TGTGCCAGCAGCCTAGGAGGGGGGACTATAGATACGCAGTATTTT
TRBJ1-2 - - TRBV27 CASSSSDWDIYGYTF TGTGCCAGCAGTTCCAGTGATTGGGATATCTATGGCTACACCTTC
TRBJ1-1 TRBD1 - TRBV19 CASSSFSTGTGWTEAFF TGTGCCAGTAGTAGCTTCAGCACCGGGACAGGGTGGACTGAAGCTTTCTTT
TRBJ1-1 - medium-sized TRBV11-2 CASSLDPNTEAFF TGTGCCAGCAGCTTAGACCCGAACACTGAAGCTTTCTTT
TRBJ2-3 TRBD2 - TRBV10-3 CAISEAGLAGLDTQYF TGTGCCATCAGTGAGGCTGGGCTAGCGGGGTTAGATACGCAGTATTTT
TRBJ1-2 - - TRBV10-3 CAISESRTANYGYTF TGTGCCATCAGTGAGTCCCGGACAGCTAACTATGGCTACACCTTC
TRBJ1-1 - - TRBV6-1 CASSQQGNMNTEAFF TGTGCCAGCAGTCAACAGGGAAACATGAACACTGAAGCTTTCTTT
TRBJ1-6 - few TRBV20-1 CSASPLGGNSPLHF TGCAGTGCTTCCCCCTTGGGGGGGAATTCACCCCTCCACTTT
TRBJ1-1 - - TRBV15 CATSRTKGITEAFF TGTGCCACCAGCAGGACGAAGGGGATCACTGAAGCTTTCTTT
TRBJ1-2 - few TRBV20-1 CSIFFRSYGYTF TGCAGTATCTTCTTTCGGAGCTATGGCTACACCTTC
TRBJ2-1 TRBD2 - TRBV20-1 CSAAPGTSAKQLYNEQFF TGCAGTGCAGCACCTGGGACTAGCGCCAAACAGCTTTACAATGAGCAGTTCTTC
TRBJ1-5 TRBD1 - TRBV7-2 CASRPGQGHYQPQHF TGTGCCAGCAGACCCGGACAGGGACACTATCAGCCCCAGCATTTT
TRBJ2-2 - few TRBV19 CASRPRVTGELFF TGTGCCAGTAGACCTAGGGTCACCGGGGAGCTGTTTTTT
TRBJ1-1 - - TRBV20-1 CSARPLGGTEAFF TGCAGCGCCCGACCGCTGGGGGGCACTGAAGCTTTCTTT
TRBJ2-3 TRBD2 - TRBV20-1 CSANLAGVSTDTQYF TGCAGTGCCAATTTGGCGGGAGTAAGCACAGATACGCAGTATTTT
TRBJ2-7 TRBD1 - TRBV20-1 CSARDIRTGTYEQYF TGCAGTGCTAGAGATATCAGGACAGGGACCTACGAGCAGTACTTC
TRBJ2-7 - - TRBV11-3 CASSGRGSYEQYF TGTGCCAGCAGCGGCCGGGGGAGCTACGAGCAGTACTTC
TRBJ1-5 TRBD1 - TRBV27 CASSLWGQGNNQPQHF TGTGCCAGCAGTTTATGGGGACAGGGGAACAATCAGCCCCAGCATTTT
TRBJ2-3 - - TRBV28 CASSQTPVTTTDTQYF TGTGCCAGCAGTCAAACCCCGGTCACAACTACAGATACGCAGTATTTT
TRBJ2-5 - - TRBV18 CASSPATGSWETQYF TGTGCCAGCTCACCAGCGACAGGATCTTGGGAGACCCAGTACTTC
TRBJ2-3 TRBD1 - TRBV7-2 CASSGGQGGGSGTQYF TGTGCCAGCAGCGGGGGACAGGGAGGGGGAAGTGGTACGCAGTATTTT
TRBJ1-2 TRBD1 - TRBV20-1 CSARGTGVFYGYTF TGCAGTGCTAGAGGGACAGGGGTATTCTATGGCTACACCTTC
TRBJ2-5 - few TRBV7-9 CASSLLSGETQYF TGTGCCAGCAGCCTCCTCTCAGGAGAGACCCAGTACTTC
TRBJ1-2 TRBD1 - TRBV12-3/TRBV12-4 CASSLQGGYGYTF TGTGCCAGCAGTTTGCAGGGGGGCTATGGCTACACCTTC
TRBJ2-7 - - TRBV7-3 CASSLGAYYEQYF TGTGCCAGCAGCTTGGGGGCCTACTACGAGCAGTACTTC
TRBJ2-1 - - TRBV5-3 CARSSANEQFF TGTGCCAGAAGCTCGGCGAATGAGCAGTTCTTC
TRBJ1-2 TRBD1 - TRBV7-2 CASSPRQGIYGYTF TGTGCCAGCAGCCCCCGACAGGGGATTTATGGCTACACCTTC
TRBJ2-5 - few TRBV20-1 CSARQQEFGTQYF TGCAGTGCTAGACAACAGGAATTTGGGACCCAGTACTTC
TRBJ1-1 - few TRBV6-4 CASSDGGENTEAFF TGTGCCAGCAGTGACGGGGGGGAGAACACTGAAGCTTTCTTT
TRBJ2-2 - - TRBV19 CASSIRGTLTGELFF TGTGCCAGTAGTATACGAGGAACCCTCACCGGGGAGCTGTTTTTT
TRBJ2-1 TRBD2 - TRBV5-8 CAGERGRDNEQFF TGTGCCGGAGAGCGGGGCAGAGATAATGAGCAGTTCTTC
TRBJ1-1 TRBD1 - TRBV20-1 CSAYRGSYTEAFF TGCAGTGCCTACAGGGGTAGCTACACTGAAGCTTTCTTT